This TCR beta chain was obtained from a study of neurological immune-mediated disorders. The sample holds many counts of this clonotype. Its cognate antigen is unknown. The cDNA was synthesized by means of template-switch 5'RACE, which was carried out with 10-nucleotide random UMIs. TCRdb itself ran the 5' RACE reads through MiXCR, one entry per CDR3 protein. In the table there are some 80,000 distinct CDR3 sequences, about 4% of which are singletons. Time point indicated: longitudinal time-point 3. A total of 2 million PBMCs stored at -80 degrees C provided the unsorted libraries. The CDR3 covers 13 residues. CDR1 DFQATT and CDR2 SNEGSKA come from the germline V gene (reference sequence). J lost 7 bases, V lost 3 bases, and 6 bases had no gene match. Findings and limits, study-wide: The highest TCR clonal expansion occurred in HTLV-1-associated myelopathy; multiple sclerosis fell below healthy controls. For the multiple sclerosis repertoire cluster, an association with any clinical or MRI feature was absent.

The V call is TRBV20-1, the J call TRBJ1-5; 7 positions match TRBD1. Sequenced: PBMCs. The TCR comes from a woman aged 60 to 75 with multiple sclerosis. The CDR3 coding sequence is TGCAGTGCTAGTTCAGGGGGTGTGCAGCCCCAGCATTTT. It codes for CSASSGGVQPQHF.